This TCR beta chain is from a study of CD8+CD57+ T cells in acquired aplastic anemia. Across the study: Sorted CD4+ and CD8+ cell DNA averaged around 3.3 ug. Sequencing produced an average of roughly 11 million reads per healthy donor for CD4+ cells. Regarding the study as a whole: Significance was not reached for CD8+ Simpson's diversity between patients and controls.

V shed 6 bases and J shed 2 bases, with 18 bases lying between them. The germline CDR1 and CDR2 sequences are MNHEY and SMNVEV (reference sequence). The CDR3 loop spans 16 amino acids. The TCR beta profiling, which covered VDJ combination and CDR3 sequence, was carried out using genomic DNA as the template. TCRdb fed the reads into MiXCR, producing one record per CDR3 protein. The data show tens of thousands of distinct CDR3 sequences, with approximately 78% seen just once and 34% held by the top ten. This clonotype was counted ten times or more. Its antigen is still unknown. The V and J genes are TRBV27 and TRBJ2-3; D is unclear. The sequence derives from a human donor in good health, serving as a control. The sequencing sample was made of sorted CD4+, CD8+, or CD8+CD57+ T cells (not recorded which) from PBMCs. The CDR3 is CASRTDGRADTDTQYF. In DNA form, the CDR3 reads TGTGCCAGCAGGACGGACGGAAGGGCTGACACAGATACGCAGTATTTT.